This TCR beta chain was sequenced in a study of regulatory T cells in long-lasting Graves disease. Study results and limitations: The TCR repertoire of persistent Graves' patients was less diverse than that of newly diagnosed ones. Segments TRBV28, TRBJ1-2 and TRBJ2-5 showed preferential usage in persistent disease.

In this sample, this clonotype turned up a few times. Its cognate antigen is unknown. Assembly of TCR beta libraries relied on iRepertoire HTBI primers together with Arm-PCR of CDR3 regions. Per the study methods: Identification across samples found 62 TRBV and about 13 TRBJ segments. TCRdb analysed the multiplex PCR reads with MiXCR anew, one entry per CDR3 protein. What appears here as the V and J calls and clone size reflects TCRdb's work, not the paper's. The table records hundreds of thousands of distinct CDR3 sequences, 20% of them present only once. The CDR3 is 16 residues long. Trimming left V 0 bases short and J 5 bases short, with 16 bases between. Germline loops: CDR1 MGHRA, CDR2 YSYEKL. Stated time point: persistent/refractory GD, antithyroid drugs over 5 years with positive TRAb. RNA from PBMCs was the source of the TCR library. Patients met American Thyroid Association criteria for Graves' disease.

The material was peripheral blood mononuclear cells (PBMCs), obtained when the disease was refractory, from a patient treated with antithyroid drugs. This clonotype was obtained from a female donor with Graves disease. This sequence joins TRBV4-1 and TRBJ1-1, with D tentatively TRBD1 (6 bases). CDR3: CASSQEGGGGRTEAFF. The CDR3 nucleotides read TGCGCCAGCAGCCAAGAGGGAGGGGGTGGGAGAACTGAAGCTTTCTTT.